These 21 T cell receptor beta chains came from one sample sequenced in a study of T cell changes during pregnancy in multiple sclerosis. TCRdb's table, derived via immunoSEQ multiplex PCR, lists solely in-frame clones and lacks some. The table includes about 110,000 clones, approximately 90% detected once. Sequenced here: peripheral blood, sampled in the third trimester of pregnancy. The receptors come from a female donor with multiple sclerosis, enrolled in a pregnancy study.

The chain is built from TRBV9 and TRBJ2-7; perhaps TRBD1 as D (5 bases). The CDR3 length is 13 residues. Trimming left V 4 bases short and J 6 bases short, with 14 bases between. Germline V CDR1 and CDR2: SGDLS, YYNGEE. The CDR3: CASSTRTNSEQYF. The DNA of the CDR3 is TGTGCCAGCAGCACCAGGACAAATTCCGAGCAGTACTTC.

This chain connects TRBV28 to TRBJ2-5, with TRBD1 matching over 7 bases. The ends lost 7 bases at V and 2 bases at J; junction bases unmatched: 4. The length of the CDR3 is 13 residues. Germline loops: CDR1 MDHEN, CDR2 SYDVKM. The CDR3 is CASKAGGQETQYF. CDR3 in DNA: TGTGCCAGCAAGGCAGGGGGTCAAGAGACCCAGTACTTC. Full variable domain (outside the CDR3, taken from reference TRBV28 and TRBJ2-5): DVKVTQSSRYLVKRTGEKVFLECVQDMDHENMFWYRQDPGLGLRLIYFSYDVKMKEKGDIPEGYSVSREKKERFSLILESASTNQTSMYLCASKAGGQETQYFGPGTRLLVL.

The CDR3 sequence is CVRSLPKVPDTSAGISLHF. The CDR3 bases are TGTGTCAGAAGCTTACCCAAAGTACCGGACACGTCGGCGGGAATATCCCTCCACTTT. This rearrangement joins TRBV7-5 to TRBJ1-6. TRBV7-5 has pseudogene status. CDR3 size: 19 residues.

This chain connects TRBV11-2 to TRBJ2-7; no firm D call. Germline CDR1 SGHAT, CDR2 FQNNGV. Trimming removed 1 base from V and 1 base from J, with 8 bases in between. This CDR3 has 14 amino acids. The CDR3 DNA follows: TGTGCCAGCAGCTTAGGACCCAGGTCCTACGAGCAGTACTTC. Translating gives CASSLGPRSYEQYF.

The chain has TRBV2 and TRBJ2-1; 11 nucleotides align to TRBD2. The CDR3 covers 12 residues. J gave up 14 bases and V 2 bases, and 2 bases lay outside the gene matches. Germline CDR1 is SNHLY and CDR2 is FYNNEI. Here the CDR3 reads CASSETSGREFF. The DNA of the CDR3 is TGTGCCAGCAGTGAAACTAGCGGGAGAGAGTTCTTC.

V gene TRBV20-1 combines with J gene TRBJ2-2, with D possibly being TRBD2 (5 bases). With 3 bases removed from V and 7 bases from J, the gap between germline ends came to 6 bases. The CDR3 covers 11 residues. Germline values: CDR1 DFQATT, CDR2 SNEGSKA (reference sequence). The CDR3 loop is CSARRVGELFF. The CDR3 DNA reads TGCAGTGCTAGGCGGGTCGGGGAGCTGTTTTTT.

Written as DNA, the CDR3 is TGTGCCAGTAGTCTGGGGGGGATCTATGGCTACACCTTC. It translates to CASSLGGIYGYTF. The chain links TRBV19 to TRBJ1-2; TRBD1 is a possible D gene (5 bases). The germline V and J ends were trimmed by 5 bases and 4 bases, with 11 bases remaining between them. Germline values: CDR1 LNHDA, CDR2 SQIVND (reference sequence). The CDR3 runs to 13 residues.

The chain has TRBV5-1 and TRBJ1-1, with TRBD1 matching 8 bases. Germline CDR1 is SGHRS and CDR2 is YFSETQ. The CDR3 covers 13 residues. The junction had 3 bases not matched to a gene; V was cut back by 4 bases and J by 4 bases. The CDR3 here is CASSDTGGTEAFF. The CDR3 nucleotides read TGCGCCAGCAGCGACACAGGGGGCACTGAAGCTTTCTTT.

The chain uses TRBV10-3 and TRBJ2-1; 10 positions match TRBD2. J was trimmed by 0 bases and V by 3 bases; bases with no gene match: 5. From germline, CDR1 is ENHRY and CDR2 SYGVKD. This CDR3 region has 17 residues. CDR3 nucleotides: TGTGCCATCAGTGAATATAGCGGGGGGAGCTCCTACAATGAGCAGTTCTTC. Its protein product is CAISEYSGGSSYNEQFF.

The rearrangement links TRBV19 to TRBJ1-2, with 7 bases aligning to TRBD1. Germline-derived CDR1 and CDR2 are LNHDA and SQIVND (reference sequence). The length of the CDR3 is 17 residues. The V segment lost 6 bases and the J segment 0 bases; nucleotides outside the gene matches: 13. The DNA for the CDR3 is TGTGCCAGTAGCAAATTACAGGGGCCCTTCGCTAACTATGGCTACACCTTC. Translating it yields CASSKLQGPFANYGYTF.

This clone was counted once. This rearrangement joins TRBV5-4 to TRBJ2-5; 9 positions agree with TRBD1. The CDR3 spans 15 residues. Per the germline V gene, CDR1 is SGHNT and CDR2 is YYREEE (reference sequence). With V trimmed by 4 bases and J by 4 bases, 8 bases remained unmatched. The chain's CDR3 is CASSHYRGQGETQYF. The CDR3 DNA is TGTGCCAGCAGCCATTACAGGGGGCAGGGAGAGACCCAGTACTTC.

The chain links TRBV5-1 to TRBJ2-2, with D perhaps TRBD1 (5 bases). The CDR3 sequence is 13 residues long. V lost 4 bases to trimming and J lost 8 bases, with 12 bases between them. Germline V gives CDR1 SGHRS, CDR2 YFSETQ. CDR3 DNA sequence: TGCGCCAGCAGCACAGGTCCGGAGGGGGAGCTGTTTTTT. Translating it yields CASSTGPEGELFF.

The chain employs TRBV7-6 and TRBJ2-7, with 8 bases lining up with TRBD1. This CDR3 spans 16 amino acids. Looked up from germline, CDR1 is SGHVS and CDR2 is FNYEAQ. J lost 7 bases, V lost 1 base, and 12 bases had no gene match. This CDR3 reads CASSLGPGTGQGEQYF. CDR3 in DNA: TGTGCCAGCAGCTTAGGCCCCGGGACAGGTCAAGGAGAGCAGTACTTC.

This clone showed up just once. The chain carries TRBV5-1 and TRBJ2-1, with D possibly being TRBD1 (5 bases). Trimming stripped 4 bases from V and 0 bases from J, with 11 bases between. Germline V gives CDR1 SGHRS, CDR2 YFSETQ. The CDR3 has 15 residues. The CDR3 protein is CASSPDTSSYNEQFF. The CDR3 DNA is TGCGCCAGCAGCCCGGACACCAGCTCCTACAATGAGCAGTTCTTC.

V usage is TRBV6-6 and J usage is TRBJ2-1; a weak D match, TRBD2 (6 bases). V lost 2 bases, J lost 3 bases, and 14 bases lay in between. Germline V CDR1 and CDR2: MNHNY, SVGAGI (reference sequence). This CDR3 has 16 amino acids. The CDR3 protein is CASSYRSGVGYNEQFF. CDR3 bases: TGTGCCAGCAGTTACCGGTCGGGGGTGGGCTACAATGAGCAGTTCTTC.

The chain uses TRBV10-3 and TRBJ1-2, with a weak D call TRBD1 (5 bases). CDR3 length: 12 residues. CDR1 is ENHRY and CDR2 is SYGVKD in the germline V gene. In DNA, the CDR3 is TGTGCGGCAGGGACTGGAAACTATGGCTACACCTTC. Translation gives CAAGTGNYGYTF.

The chain joins TRBV5-1 to TRBJ2-1; maybe TRBD1 (5 bases). The V end lost 4 bases, the J end lost 7 bases, and 18 bases lay between the germline ends. The length of the CDR3 is 15 residues. CDR1 SGHRS and CDR2 YFSETQ come from the germline V gene. CDR3 in amino acids: CASSPMWGPINEQFF. The CDR3 DNA is TGCGCCAGCAGCCCAATGTGGGGCCCTATAAATGAGCAGTTCTTC. Using reference TRBV5-1 and TRBJ2-1 for the parts outside the CDR3, the full variable domain is KAGVTQTPRYLIKTRGQQVTLSCSPISGHRSVSWYQQTPGQGLQFLFEYFSETQRNKGNFPGRFSGRQFSNSRSEMNVSTLELGDSALYLCASSPMWGPINEQFFGPGTRLTVL.

This clone was found once. V is TRBV5-1 and J is TRBJ2-3, with a weak D call TRBD2 (6 bases). This CDR3 has 16 amino acids. CDR1 and CDR2 (germline): SGHRS, YFSETQ. Trimming left V 0 bases short and J 3 bases short, with 14 bases between. This chain's CDR3 is CASSLEGGVDTDTQYF. CDR3 nucleotides: TGCGCCAGCAGCTTGGAGGGCGGGGTTGATACAGATACGCAGTATTTT.

The chain couples TRBV9 to TRBJ2-3; the D is unclear. With 1 base removed from V and 4 bases from J, the gap between germline ends came to 10 bases. The CDR3 has 14 amino acids. Germline lookup yields CDR1 SGDLS and CDR2 YYNGEE. The CDR3 coding sequence is TGTGCCAGCAGCGTACAGTCTCTCGCAGATACGCAGTATTTT. Translated: CASSVQSLADTQYF.

The rearrangement joins TRBV9 to TRBJ1-3, with a possible D match to TRBD1 (5 bases). The CDR3 runs 15 residues. The germline V and J ends were trimmed by 5 bases and 0 bases, with 12 bases remaining between them. CDR1 is SGDLS, CDR2 YYNGEE, per germline. Written as DNA, the CDR3 is TGTGCCAGCAGTAAAGGGGCGAACTCTGGAAACACCATATATTTT. It codes for CASSKGANSGNTIYF.

V gene TRBV11-3 combines with J gene TRBJ2-1; 8 bases align to TRBD1. Germline V lookup: CDR1 SGHNT, CDR2 YENEEA. The CDR3 is made up of 16 amino acids. V lost 5 bases, J lost 4 bases, and 10 bases stayed unmatched. CDR3: CASSPAGTGRYNEQFF. CDR3 sequence (DNA): TGTGCCAGCAGCCCGGCGGGGACAGGAAGATACAATGAGCAGTTCTTC. The full variable domain, its missing parts supplied by reference TRBV11-3 and TRBJ2-1, is EAGVVQSPRYKIIEKKQPVAFWCNPISGHNTLYWYLQNLGQGPELLIRYENEEAVDDSQLPKDRFSAERLKGVDSTLKIQPAELGDSAVYLCASSPAGTGRYNEQFFGPGTRLTVL.